The 10 T cell receptor beta chains presented below share a single source sample, sequenced in a study of T-cell reconstitution after alpha-beta-depleted transplantation in children. Researchers prepared the TCRbeta library using unique molecular identifiers, the study reports. TCRdb independently ran MiXCR on the PCR reads; one entry per CDR3 protein. This table has about 870,000 distinct CDR3 sequences, less than 20% appearing once. The specimen was PBMCs, mostly from graft donor cells, collected 360 days after TCRalphabeta/CD19-depleted stem cell transplant. The receptors shown here come from a male patient under 18 who had a stem cell transplant for acute lymphoblastic leukemia, so the T cells may come from the graft donor.

A few counts support this clonotype. The genes are TRBV6-5 and TRBJ2-5; either TRBD1 or TRBD2 may supply D (5 bases each). Germline V gene data show CDR1 as MNHEY and CDR2 as SVGAGI. The CDR3 runs to 15 residues. V was pared by 5 bases and J by 5 bases, with 18 bases between. CDR3 loop: CASSPRDPTVETQYF. The CDR3 DNA is TGTGCCAGCAGTCCCCGGGACCCAACCGTGGAGACCCAGTACTTC.

The table lists this clonotype with a few counts. The V call is TRBV4-1, the J call TRBJ2-5; D is unclear. The ends were cut back, 1 base at V and 5 bases at J, with 14 bases in the middle. In germline, CDR1 is MGHRA, CDR2 YSYEKL. This CDR3 has 15 residues. The CDR3 DNA sequence: TGCGCCAGCAGCCAAGTGGACGTCTTGGGGGAGACCCAGTACTTC. Translated: CASSQVDVLGETQYF.

This clonotype was observed at least ten times. The chain has TRBV7-9 and TRBJ2-7, with 13 bases that match TRBD2. J lost 2 bases, V lost 4 bases, and 8 bases had no gene match. CDR1 is SEHNR, CDR2 FQNEAQ, per germline (reference sequence). The CDR3 runs to 17 residues. The CDR3 reads CASSSGLAGDSPYEQYF. CDR3 sequence (DNA): TGTGCCAGCAGCTCCGGACTAGCGGGAGATTCGCCCTACGAGCAGTACTTC.

The chain uses TRBV5-1 and TRBJ2-3; D is undetermined. Germline assignment: CDR1 SGHRS and CDR2 YFSETQ. V lost 3 bases, J lost 5 bases, and 7 bases lay in between. CDR3 length: 12 amino acids. CDR3 region: CASSWSEDTQYF. The DNA of the CDR3 is TGCGCCAGCAGCTGGAGCGAAGATACGCAGTATTTT.

In this sample, this clonotype turned up a few times. The genes are TRBV4-2 and TRBJ2-2; D remains unclear. Per the germline V gene, CDR1 is LGHNA and CDR2 is YNFKEQ. Trimming removed 0 bases from V and 4 bases from J, with 6 bases in between. The CDR3 runs 14 residues. The CDR3 bases are TGTGCCAGCAGCCAAGATCCTCTCACCGGGGAGCTGTTTTTT. This translates into CASSQDPLTGELFF.

In regard to this clonotype: Just one base apart from a much larger clone, this may be a read error. The chain joins TRBV9 to TRBJ2-3, with 9 bases identical to TRBD2. The length of the CDR3 is 16 residues. The germline V gene encodes CDR1 SGDLS and CDR2 YYNGEE. V lost 4 bases and J lost 3; bases outside the gene matches: 9. Written as DNA, the CDR3 is TGTGCCAGCAGCATAAGGCTAGCGGGATCGACAGATACGCAGTATTTT. As protein: CASSIRLAGSTDTQYF.

V gene TRBV12-3 or TRBV12-4 combines with J gene TRBJ1-2; maybe TRBD1 (6 bases). V was trimmed by 2 bases and J by 4 bases, leaving 11 bases between them. The CDR3 runs 14 residues. CDR3 residues: CASSLYQGSYGYTF. The CDR3, as DNA: TGTGCCAGCAGTTTATACCAGGGGTCCTATGGCTACACCTTC.

The V call is TRBV20-1, the J call TRBJ1-2; no clear D. CDR1 is DFQATT and CDR2 is SNEGSKA in the germline V gene (reference sequence). This CDR3 has 12 amino acids. The ends were cut back, 6 bases at V and 8 bases at J, with 16 bases in the middle. In DNA form, the CDR3 reads TGCAGTGCCCCAATAGTCCCGGGAGGCTACACCTTC. This encodes CSAPIVPGGYTF.

V usage is TRBV27 and J usage is TRBJ2-5; D is unclear. Trimming cost V 6 bases and J 1 base, with 9 bases left between them. This CDR3 spans 13 amino acids. Germline CDR1 MNHEY, CDR2 SMNVEV (reference sequence). In DNA form, the CDR3 reads TGTGCCAGCAGGAAGGAGATCCAAGAGACCCAGTACTTC. It translates to CASRKEIQETQYF.

In its sample, this clonotype was seen a few times. V gene TRBV15 combines with J gene TRBJ2-3; D not certain. Trimming took off 0 bases at V and 5 bases at J, with 9 bases between the two ends. Germline CDR1 is LNHNV and CDR2 is YYDKDF (reference sequence). The CDR3 runs 14 residues. The CDR3 DNA follows: TGTGCCACCAGCAGAGATGCTTTAGAAGATACGCAGTATTTT. Translating it yields CATSRDALEDTQYF.